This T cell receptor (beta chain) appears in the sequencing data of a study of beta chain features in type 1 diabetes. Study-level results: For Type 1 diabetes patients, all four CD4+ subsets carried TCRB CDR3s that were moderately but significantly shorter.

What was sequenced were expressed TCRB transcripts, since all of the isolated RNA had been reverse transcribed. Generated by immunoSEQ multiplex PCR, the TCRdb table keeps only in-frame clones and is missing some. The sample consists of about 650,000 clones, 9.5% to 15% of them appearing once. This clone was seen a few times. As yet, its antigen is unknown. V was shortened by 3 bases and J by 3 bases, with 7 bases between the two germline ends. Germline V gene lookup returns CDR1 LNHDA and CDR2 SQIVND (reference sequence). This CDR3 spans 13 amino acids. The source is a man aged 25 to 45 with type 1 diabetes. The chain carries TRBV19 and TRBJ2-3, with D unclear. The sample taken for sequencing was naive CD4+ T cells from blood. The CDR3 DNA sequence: TGTGCCAGTAGTATGCCAGGTACAGATACGCAGTATTTT. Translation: CASSMPGTDTQYF.